This TCR beta chain was identified during a study of PD-L1 blockade in urothelial cancer. Study-level background: Patients started atezolizumab at some point between 2013 and 2015, 1,200 mg intravenously every 3 weeks. Blood was analyzed 3 weeks (second dose) and 6 weeks after treatment start. Each participant's history included 0 to 3 prior chemotherapy regimens.

J was trimmed by 3 bases and V by 4 bases; bases with no gene match: 6. CDR1 SGHDT and CDR2 YYEEEE come from the germline V gene. The CDR3 extends over 16 amino acids. PCRs each included synthetic TCR analog templates spiked in. Produced via immunoSEQ multiplex PCR; TCRdb's table is partial and in-frame only. This sample has under 30,000 clones, with about 79% found just once. Time point denoted: peripheral blood 6 weeks after treatment start. The sample in question was PBMCs, obtained around atezolizumab (anti-PD-L1) treatment. This clonotype was sampled from a man between 65 and 85 years old with urothelial cancer. This chain uses TRBV5-6 with TRBJ2-1; 11 positions agree with TRBD2. CDR3 DNA: TGTGCCAGCAGCCTACCTACTAGCGGGGGCTACAATGAGCAGTTCTTC. Translation: CASSLPTSGGYNEQFF.